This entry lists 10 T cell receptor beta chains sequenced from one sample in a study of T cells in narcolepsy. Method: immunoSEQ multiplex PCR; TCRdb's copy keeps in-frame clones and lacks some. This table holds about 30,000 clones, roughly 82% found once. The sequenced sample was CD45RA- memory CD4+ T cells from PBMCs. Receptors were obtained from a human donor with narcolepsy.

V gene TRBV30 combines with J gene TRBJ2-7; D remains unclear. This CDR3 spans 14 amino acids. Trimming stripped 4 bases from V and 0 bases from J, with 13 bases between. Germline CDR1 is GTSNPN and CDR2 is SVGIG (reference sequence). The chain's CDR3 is CAWTPPGPSYEQYF. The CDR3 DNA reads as TGTGCCTGGACCCCCCCCGGACCCTCCTACGAGCAGTACTTC.

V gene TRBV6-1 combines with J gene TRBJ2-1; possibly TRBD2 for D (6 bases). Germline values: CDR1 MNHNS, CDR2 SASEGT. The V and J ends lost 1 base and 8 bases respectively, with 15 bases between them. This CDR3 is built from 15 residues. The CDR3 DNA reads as TGTGCCAGCAGTGAAGGAGGACCTAGCGACTATGAGCAGTTCTTC. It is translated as CASSEGGPSDYEQFF.

The CDR3 region is CASSLIARGRQITGELFF. The CDR3 DNA reads TGTGCCAGCAGCTTAATTGCGAGGGGCAGACAGATTACCGGGGAGCTGTTTTTT. The chain carries TRBV7-9 and TRBJ2-2; possibly TRBD1 or TRBD2 for D (5 bases each). The CDR3 has 18 residues. The germline V gene encodes CDR1 SEHNR and CDR2 FQNEAQ (reference sequence). The germline V and J ends were trimmed by 2 bases and 5 bases, with 21 bases remaining between them.

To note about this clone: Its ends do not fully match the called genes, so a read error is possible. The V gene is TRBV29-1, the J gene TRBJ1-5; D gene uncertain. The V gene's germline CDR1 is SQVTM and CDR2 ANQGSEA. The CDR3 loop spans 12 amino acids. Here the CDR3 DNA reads TGCAGCGTTAAAGAGGGCAATCAGCCCCAGCATTTT. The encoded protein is CSVKEGNQPQHF.

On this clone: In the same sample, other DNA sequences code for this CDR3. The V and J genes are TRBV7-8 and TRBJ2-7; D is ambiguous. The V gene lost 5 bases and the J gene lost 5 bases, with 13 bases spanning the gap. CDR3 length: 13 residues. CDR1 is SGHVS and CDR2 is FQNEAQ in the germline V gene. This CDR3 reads CASSPGRADEQYF. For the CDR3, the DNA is TGTGCCAGCAGCCCCGGACGGGCGGACGAGCAGTACTTC.

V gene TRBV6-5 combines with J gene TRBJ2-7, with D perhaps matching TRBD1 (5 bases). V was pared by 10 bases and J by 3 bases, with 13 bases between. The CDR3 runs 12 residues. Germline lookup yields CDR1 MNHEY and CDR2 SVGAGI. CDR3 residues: CATTPTVYEQYF. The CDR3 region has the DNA TGTGCCACCACCCCGACAGTCTACGAGCAGTACTTC.

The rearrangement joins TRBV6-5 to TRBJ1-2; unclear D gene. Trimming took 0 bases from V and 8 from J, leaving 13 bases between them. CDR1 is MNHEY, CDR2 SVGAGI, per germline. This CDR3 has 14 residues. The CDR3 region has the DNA TGTGCCAGCAGTTACTCGTGGGGAGTTCGCGGCTACACCTTC. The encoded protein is CASSYSWGVRGYTF.

The CDR3 coding sequence is TGTGCCAGTAGTATACTAGGTTTAGATGAGCAGTTCTTC. This sequence encodes CASSILGLDEQFF. The chain joins TRBV19 to TRBJ2-1; D not certain. The CDR3 length is 13 residues. CDR1 is LNHDA, CDR2 SQIVND, per germline (reference sequence). V was clipped by 2 bases and J by 8 bases, with 10 bases between them.

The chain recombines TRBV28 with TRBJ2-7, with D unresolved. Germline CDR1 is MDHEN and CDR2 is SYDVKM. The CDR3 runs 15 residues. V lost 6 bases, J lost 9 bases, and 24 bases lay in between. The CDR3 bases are TGTGCCAGCAGCACCACCCGGGCCGGGTCCTGGGGGCAGTACTTC. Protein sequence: CASSTTRAGSWGQYF.

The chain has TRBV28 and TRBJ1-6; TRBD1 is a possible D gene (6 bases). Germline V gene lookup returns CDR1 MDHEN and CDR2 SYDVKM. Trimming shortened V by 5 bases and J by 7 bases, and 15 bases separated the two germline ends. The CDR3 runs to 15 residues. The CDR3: CASSQISGANSPLHF. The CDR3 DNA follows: TGTGCCAGCAGTCAGATATCAGGGGCCAATTCACCCCTCCACTTT.